The 5 T cell receptor beta chains given below trace back to one sample, sequenced in a study of OX40 agonist ivuxolimab in advanced cancers. Using immunoSEQ multiplex PCR, the repertoire was profiled, and TCRdb retains in-frame clones only, with some absent. This sample has over 5,000 clones, with about 70% found just once. The sample was CD4+ or CD8+ T cells sorted from blood, taken in a trial of the OX40 agonist ivuxolimab. These receptor sequences come from an adult with an advanced solid tumor such as melanoma, head and neck, liver or kidney cancer.

This chain uses TRBV19 with TRBJ1-5; D not resolved. The CDR3 loop spans 15 amino acids. CDR1 and CDR2 (germline): LNHDA, SQIVND (reference sequence). V lost 2 bases to trimming and J lost 0 bases, with 8 bases between them. CDR3 in DNA: TGTGCCAGTAGTATAACCCCCTATAGCAATCAGCCCCAGCATTTT. Amino acids: CASSITPYSNQPQHF.

The chain joins TRBV4-3 to TRBJ2-5; no reliable D call. TRBJ2-7 explains the end of the DNA better; the J call may be wrong. Germline CDR1 is LGHNA and CDR2 is YSLEER. The CDR3 has 14 amino acids. This CDR3 reads CASSPSLGSYEQYF. CDR3 nucleotide sequence: TGCGCCAGCAGCCCAAGTTTGGGTTCCTACGAGCAGTACTTC.

V and J are TRBV19 and TRBJ2-2; tentatively, D is TRBD2 (5 bases). The germline V gene has CDR1 LNHDA and CDR2 SQIVND (reference sequence). Trimming left V 10 bases short and J 8 bases short, with 17 bases between. This CDR3 has 13 residues. CDR3 sequence (DNA): TGTGCCACAATTGGACCCCTAGCAGGGGAGCTGTTTTTT. As protein: CATIGPLAGELFF.

The J gene is TRBJ2-1, the V gene TRBV6-5; D is tentatively TRBD1 or TRBD2 (5 bases each). Germline loops: CDR1 MNHEY, CDR2 SVGAGI. With 7 bases removed from V and 13 bases from J, the gap between germline ends came to 26 bases. The CDR3 has 15 amino acids. The DNA of the CDR3 is TGTGCCAGCACCCGCAGGTCGTCCGGGGCTATTAACCAGTTCTTC. Translation gives CASTRRSSGAINQFF.

This sequence joins TRBV28 and TRBJ1-5, with D possibly TRBD1 on 6 matching bases. Germline V gene sequence: CDR1 MDHEN, CDR2 SYDVKM. There are 14 residues in the CDR3. V dropped 3 bases and J dropped 6 bases, with 12 bases sitting between them. The CDR3, as DNA: TGTGCCAGCAGTTTTAGACTAGGGGGTCAGCCCCAGCATTTT. Amino acid sequence: CASSFRLGGQPQHF.